These 17 T cell receptor beta chains originate from one sample sequenced in a study of T cells in Graves' hyperthyroidism and ophthalmopathy. Amplification of TCR beta CDR3 regions was performed using RNA transcripts as template. The HTBI primer set was used in a first-round RT-PCR of the TCR CDR3. TCRdb recomputed calls from the multiplex PCR reads with MiXCR, one row per CDR3 protein. The repertoire holds 500,000 to 800,000 distinct CDR3 sequences, about 45% seen once, with less than 8.5% in the top ten. The sequencing sample was made of peripheral blood or thyroid tissue (not recorded which). These receptors all come from an adult man with Graves' disease, either hyperthyroidism or ophthalmopathy (not recorded which).

Of note for this clonotype: A much larger clone sits a single nucleotide away, making a read error possible. This chain links TRBV7-9 with TRBJ2-7, with D perhaps matching TRBD1 (5 bases). The length of the CDR3 is 15 residues. V lost 5 bases and J 3 bases, leaving 17 bases between the germline ends. Germline values: CDR1 SEHNR, CDR2 FQNEAQ (reference sequence). The CDR3 loop is CASSKSGIPIYEQYF. The CDR3 DNA is TGTGCCAGCAGCAAATCAGGGATCCCGATCTACGAGCAGTACTTC.

The chain combines TRBV10-3 with TRBJ1-2; 12 bases fit TRBD1. The trim removed 7 bases at V and 8 bases at J, leaving 8 bases unmatched. Germline V lookup: CDR1 ENHRY, CDR2 SYGVKD. This CDR3 is 14 amino acids long. The CDR3 is CAIKSGTGGWGYTF. In nucleotides, the CDR3 is TGTGCCATCAAGAGCGGGACAGGGGGCTGGGGCTACACCTTC.

The CDR3: CSARRDRGLDEQYF. The CDR3 DNA is TGCAGTGCCAGAAGGGACAGGGGGCTTGACGAGCAGTACTTC. The rearrangement uses TRBV20-1 and TRBJ2-7, with 12 bases aligning to TRBD1. Trimming cost V 6 bases and J 5 bases; bases outside gene matches: 8. Looked up from germline, CDR1 is DFQATT and CDR2 is SNEGSKA (reference sequence). The length of the CDR3 is 14 residues.

This chain uses TRBV24-1 with TRBJ2-6; D unresolved. The ends were cut back, 3 bases at V and 4 bases at J, with 3 bases in the middle. Germline assignment: CDR1 KGHDR and CDR2 SFDVKD. The CDR3 loop spans 13 amino acids. The CDR3 nucleotides are TGTGCCACCAGTGATACAGGGGCCAACGTCCTGACTTTC. It is translated as CATSDTGANVLTF.

This clonotype was counted a few times. The chain carries TRBV20-1 and TRBJ2-7; 11 bases are a match to TRBD2. The length of the CDR3 is 13 residues. V lost 6 bases to trimming and J lost 9 bases; unmatched junction nucleotides: 10. CDR1 is DFQATT and CDR2 is SNEGSKA in the germline V gene (reference sequence). CDR3 nucleotide sequence: TGCAGTGCCTTGACTAGCGGGGAAGTTTTGCAGTACTTC. This gives the protein CSALTSGEVLQYF.

Points on this clonotype: A much larger clone sits a single nucleotide away, making a read error possible. This is likely a read error, given that the CDR3 carries no conserved phenylalanine or tryptophan at its end. The V gene is TRBV24-1, the J gene TRBJ1-4; possibly TRBD1 for D (6 bases). Trimming stripped 3 bases from V and 3 bases from J, with 10 bases between. This CDR3 contains 15 residues. The germline V gene encodes CDR1 KGHDR and CDR2 SFDVKD. The CDR3, as DNA: TGTGCCACCAGTGATACGACAGGCGCTAATGAAAAACTGTTTCTT. Its translation is CATSDTTGANEKLFL.

The V call is TRBV25-1, the J call TRBJ1-1, with D maybe TRBD1 (6 bases). The CDR3 totals 14 residues. V lost 5 bases to trimming and J lost 4 bases, with 14 bases between them. Germline V gene lookup returns CDR1 MGHDK and CDR2 SYGVNS. Here the CDR3 DNA reads TGTGCCAGCAGTTGGACAGAGCCCAGCACTGAAGCTTTCTTT. Its translation is CASSWTEPSTEAFF.

This clonotype was detected many times. This chain links TRBV12-3 or TRBV12-4 with TRBJ1-1; D gene unclear. The CDR3 has 13 residues. Between the trimmed V and J ends, which lost 6 bases and 1 base, there was a span of 9 bases. This CDR3 reads CASSLRRNTEAFF. CDR3 sequence (DNA): TGTGCCAGCAGCTTACGGCGGAACACTGAAGCTTTCTTT.

Turning to this clonotype: The junction does not match germline at one end; this may be a read error. The chain combines TRBV6-5 with TRBJ2-2; D uncertain. Germline V gene sequence: CDR1 MNHEY, CDR2 SVGAGI. This CDR3 spans 15 amino acids. The CDR3 loop reads CAISYGSARAGELFF. DNA of the CDR3: TGTGCCATCAGTTACGGGTCAGCCCGGGCCGGGGAGCTGTTTTTT.

The chain carries TRBV15 and TRBJ1-6; tentatively, D is TRBD1 (5 bases). The V end was cut by 6 bases, the J end by 10 bases, with 19 bases between. CDR1 is LNHNV and CDR2 is YYDKDF in the germline V gene (reference sequence). This CDR3 region has 15 residues. CDR3 DNA: TGTGCCACCAGTTCGAGATGGGGGGTAGGATCACCCCTCCACTTT. Amino acid sequence: CATSSRWGVGSPLHF.

This clonotype turned up a few times. J is TRBJ1-5 and V is TRBV2; D remains ambiguous. The germline V gene has CDR1 SNHLY and CDR2 FYNNEI. The CDR3 is made up of 13 amino acids. V was cut by 4 bases and J by 4 bases, with 8 bases left in between. The CDR3 spells CASSGHSNQPQHF. CDR3 DNA: TGTGCCAGCAGTGGACATTCAAATCAGCCCCAGCATTTT.

This clonotype occurred once. The chain employs TRBV18 and TRBJ2-2, with 7 bases that match TRBD2. Per germline, CDR1 KGHSH and CDR2 LQKENI. Germline trimming cut 7 bases from V and 4 bases from J; bases unmatched to any gene: 9. The CDR3 loop spans 15 amino acids. In DNA, the CDR3 is TGTGCCAGCTTCAAGGTTTCGGGGGGCACCGGGGAGCTGTTTTTT. Its translation is CASFKVSGGTGELFF.

The table lists this clonotype with many counts. The J gene is TRBJ2-5, the V gene TRBV7-9, with TRBD1 matching 7 bases. The CDR3 contains 14 residues. Germline CDR1 SEHNR, CDR2 FQNEAQ (reference sequence). Trimming at V came to 5 bases and at J to 6 bases, leaving 9 bases not matched to a gene. The CDR3 loop is CASSPQTGAKTQYF. DNA for the CDR3: TGTGCCAGCAGCCCCCAAACAGGGGCGAAGACCCAGTACTTC.

The chain employs TRBV9 and TRBJ1-1, with D possibly TRBD1 on 5 matching bases. This CDR3 has 15 amino acids. V dropped 2 bases and J dropped 2 bases, with 13 bases sitting between them. Per the germline V gene, CDR1 is SGDLS and CDR2 is YYNGEE. The chain's CDR3 is CASSVSGTLNTEAFF. The CDR3 coding sequence is TGTGCCAGCAGCGTTTCAGGGACCCTAAACACTGAAGCTTTCTTT.

This clonotype has only a few counts. This sequence joins TRBV7-2 and TRBJ1-2, with TRBD1 matching 9 bases. Germline V gives CDR1 SGHTA, CDR2 FQGNSA. V lost 5 bases to trimming and J lost 10 bases; unmatched junction nucleotides: 11. The CDR3 covers 14 residues. The CDR3 loop reads CASSQLNTGGNYTF. The CDR3 region has the DNA TGTGCCAGCAGCCAACTAAACACAGGGGGCAACTACACCTTC.

Turning to this clonotype: The junction departs from the called germline gene at one end, perhaps through a read error. CDR3 residues: CASSLAGSNNQPQHF. The CDR3 bases are TGCGCCAGCAGCTTGGCGGGTAGCAACAATCAGCCCCAGCATTTT. The V gene is TRBV2, the J gene TRBJ1-5; no clear D. The V gene's germline CDR1 is SNHLY and CDR2 FYNNEI. This CDR3 has 15 amino acids.

J is TRBJ1-4 and V is TRBV2; TRBD1 matches 8 bases. V lost 6 bases to trimming and J lost 8 bases; unmatched junction nucleotides: 8. Germline V gene lookup returns CDR1 SNHLY and CDR2 FYNNEI. CDR3 length: 14 amino acids. CDR3 DNA sequence: TGTGCCAGCAGGGCCGGGACAGGAGGCGAAAAACTGTTTTTT. This sequence encodes CASRAGTGGEKLFF.